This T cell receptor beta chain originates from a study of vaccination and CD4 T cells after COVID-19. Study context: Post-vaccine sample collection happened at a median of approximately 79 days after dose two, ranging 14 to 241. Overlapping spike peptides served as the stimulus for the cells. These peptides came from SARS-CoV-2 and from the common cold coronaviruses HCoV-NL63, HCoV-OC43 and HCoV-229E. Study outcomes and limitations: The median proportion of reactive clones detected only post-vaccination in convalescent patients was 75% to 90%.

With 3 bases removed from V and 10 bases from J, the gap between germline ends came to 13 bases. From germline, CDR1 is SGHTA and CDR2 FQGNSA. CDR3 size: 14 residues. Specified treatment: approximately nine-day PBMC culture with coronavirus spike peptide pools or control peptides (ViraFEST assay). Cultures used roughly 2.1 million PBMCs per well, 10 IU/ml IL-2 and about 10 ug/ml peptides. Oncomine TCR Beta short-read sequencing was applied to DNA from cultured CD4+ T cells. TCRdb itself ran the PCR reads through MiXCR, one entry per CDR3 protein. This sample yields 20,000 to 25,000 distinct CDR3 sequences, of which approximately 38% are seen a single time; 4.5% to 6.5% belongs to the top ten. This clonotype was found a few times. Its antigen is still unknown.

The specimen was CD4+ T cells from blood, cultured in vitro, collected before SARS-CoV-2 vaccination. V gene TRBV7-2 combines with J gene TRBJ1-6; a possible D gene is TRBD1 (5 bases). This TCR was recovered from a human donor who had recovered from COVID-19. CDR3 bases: TGTGCCAGCAGCTTTCAGGGTTCACAATCACCCCTCCACTTT. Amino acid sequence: CASSFQGSQSPLHF.